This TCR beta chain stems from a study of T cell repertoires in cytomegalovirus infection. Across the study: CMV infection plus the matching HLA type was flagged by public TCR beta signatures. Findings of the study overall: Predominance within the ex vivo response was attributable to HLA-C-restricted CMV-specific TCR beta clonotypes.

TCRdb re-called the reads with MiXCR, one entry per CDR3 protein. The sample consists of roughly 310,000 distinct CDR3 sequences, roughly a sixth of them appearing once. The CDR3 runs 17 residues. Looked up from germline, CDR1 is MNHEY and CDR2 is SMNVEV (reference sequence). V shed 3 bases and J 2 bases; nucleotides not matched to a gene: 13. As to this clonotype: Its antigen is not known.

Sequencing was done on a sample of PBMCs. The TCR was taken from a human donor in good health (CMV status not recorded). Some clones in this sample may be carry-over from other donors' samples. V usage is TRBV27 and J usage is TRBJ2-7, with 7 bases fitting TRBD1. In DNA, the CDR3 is TGTGCCAGCAGTTTTGGGTCAGGGGGTACGAACCCCTACGAGCAGTACTTC. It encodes CASSFGSGGTNPYEQYF.